This T cell receptor (beta chain) was captured by sequencing in a study of spatial heterogeneity in lung cancer (dated by TCRdb to the late 2010s). General notes on the study: Beta-chain transcripts were consistently detected in greater numbers than alpha-chain transcripts, which likely reflected higher beta-chain transcript abundance. Nonsynonymous mutation counts, determined by whole-exome sequencing of tumor tissue, were related to features of the TCR repertoire. In non-small cell lung cancer, the study made a quantitative comparison of TCR alpha and beta repertoires among multiple tumor regions, matched nontumor lung and blood. In the raw uncorrected reads, each unique combination of TCR and UMI appeared more than ten times on average. At surgery, both alpha and beta chains were TCR-sequenced in roughly 200 tumor regions, about 61 matched nontumor lung samples and a few dozen PBMC samples.

The germline V gene encodes CDR1 MNHEY and CDR2 SVGEGT. Inclusive of the bounding cysteine and phenylalanine, the CDR3 is 12 residues long. Here the CDR3 DNA is all that survives: 36 bases in frame from base 1. The junction shows trimming of 2 bases on V and 4 bases on J, plus 6 bases between the germline ends. This clonotype has ten or more counts. This clone's antigen is unknown. Nothing much larger sits one base from this clone, and base qualities are not available. Beyond this particular receptor, the publication reports: Confirming at a functional level the hypothesis that regional TCRs recognize regional mutations was considered to require additional single-cell paired TCR alpha and beta sequencing. Ubiquitous expanded tumor TCRs were detected in blood more often at tumor resection than at routine follow-up.

Library preparation was by 5' RACE. Sequenced on a NextSeq 500. In the TCR library protocol, a unique molecular identifier was attached to each TCR cDNA molecule so that PCR and sequencing errors could be corrected. The authors' pipeline ran thus. Decombinator tools were used for TCR identification, UMI-based error correction and CDR3 extraction. Expanded TCRs were defined as those above a frequency of 2 per 1,000, corresponding to the top 1% of the tumor frequency distribution. Renyi diversity was calculated using the R vegan package after each repertoire was subsampled 100 times to 5,000 TCRs. CDR3 similarity networks were built from amino acid triplet string-kernel similarity, connecting CDR3s with pairwise similarity above 0.82. TCRdb trimmed public reads at Q25 via fastp, called clones via MiXCR and kept in-frame beta chains. Identical CDR3 proteins give one entry, which carries the most common genes and DNA. The V and J calls here are based on TCRdb, not the publication. The sample contains around 7,800 distinct CDR3 sequences, around 8.6% of them found a single time. The ten most abundant clones make up 45% to 50% of the sample.

The meaning of the sample's time point label: sample taken at primary tumor resection. Samples were obtained from approximately 77 patients with early-stage, untreated non-small cell lung cancer from the lung TRACERx cohort. For TCR sequencing, whole RNA was extracted from tumor and nontumor lung tissue, or from cryopreserved PBMC samples, and no cell sorting was done. Only patients for whom sufficient RNA was available from at least two tumor regions were selected for TCR sequencing. Recombination linked TRBV6-2 or TRBV6-3 to TRBJ2-7; no D gene is confidently identified. Source: PBMCs, taken at surgery. The origin of this receptor is a male donor with early-stage non-small cell lung cancer. The CDR3 protein sequence reads: CASSYTRYEQYF. DNA sequence: TGTGCCAGCAGTTACACCCGGTACGAGCAGTACTTC.